One sample yielded the 20 T cell receptor beta chains listed below, sequenced in a study of blood T cell repertoires in COVID-19. Using immunoSEQ multiplex PCR, the repertoire was profiled, and TCRdb retains in-frame clones only, with some absent. Among fewer than 300,000 clones listed, 82% were seen once. The sample was peripheral blood. These TCRs come from a woman younger than 35 with acute or convalescent COVID-19.

The V and J genes are TRBV12-3 or TRBV12-4 and TRBJ1-6; tentative D call: TRBD1 (5 bases). The CDR3 has 13 amino acids. The germline V and J ends were trimmed by 3 bases and 9 bases, with 9 bases remaining between them. CDR3 sequence: CASSFGAASPLHF. The CDR3 DNA is TGTGCCAGCAGTTTTGGGGCAGCTTCACCCCTCCACTTT.

The rearrangement joins TRBV7-2 to TRBJ1-1, with TRBD1 identical over 10 bases. V shed 4 bases, J shed 5 bases, and the junction held 10 bases outside the gene matches. Germline CDR1 SGHTA, CDR2 FQGNSA. The CDR3 extends over 16 amino acids. The CDR3 region is CASSWGQGIGGTEAFF. The CDR3 nucleotides are TGTGCCAGCAGCTGGGGACAGGGGATCGGGGGAACTGAAGCTTTCTTT. The variable domain in full, completed from reference TRBV7-2 and TRBJ1-1, reads GAGVSQSPSNKVTEKGKDVELRCDPISGHTALYWYRQSLGQGLEFLIYFQGNSAPDKSGLPSDRFSAERTGGSVSTLTIQRTQQEDSAVYLCASSWGQGIGGTEAFFGQGTRLTVV.

V gene TRBV7-9 combines with J gene TRBJ1-3; D remains unclear. This CDR3 spans 13 amino acids. The V gene lost 6 bases and the J gene lost 4 bases, with 10 bases spanning the gap. Per the germline V gene, CDR1 is SEHNR and CDR2 is FQNEAQ (reference sequence). CDR3 protein: CASRLSSGNTIYF. CDR3 nucleotide sequence: TGTGCCAGCAGATTGTCTTCCGGAAACACCATATATTTT.

This chain links TRBV5-8 with TRBJ2-5, with 14 bases fitting TRBD2. The CDR3 extends over 17 amino acids. CDR1 SGHTS and CDR2 YDEGEE come from the germline V gene. The ends lost 4 bases at V and 2 bases at J; junction bases unmatched: 7. The chain's CDR3 is CASSLGLAGVGQETQYF. In DNA form, the CDR3 reads TGTGCCAGCAGCCTGGGACTAGCGGGAGTTGGGCAAGAGACCCAGTACTTC.

A few counts support this clone. The chain is built from TRBV7-2 and TRBJ1-1; TRBD1 matches at 10 bases. V lost 0 bases and J lost 4; bases outside the gene matches: 5. Germline assignment: CDR1 SGHTA and CDR2 FQGNSA. This CDR3 has 16 amino acids. CDR3 in amino acids: CASSLAGTGVRTEAFF. CDR3 sequence (DNA): TGTGCCAGCAGCTTAGCGGGGACAGGGGTTCGCACTGAAGCTTTCTTT. The entire variable domain, with the rest obtained from reference TRBV7-2 and TRBJ1-1, is as follows: GAGVSQSPSNKVTEKGKDVELRCDPISGHTALYWYRQSLGQGLEFLIYFQGNSAPDKSGLPSDRFSAERTGGSVSTLTIQRTQQEDSAVYLCASSLAGTGVRTEAFFGQGTRLTVV.

This clone was counted only a few times. The J gene is TRBJ1-1, the V gene TRBV11-2; a weak D match, TRBD1 (5 bases). CDR1 is SGHAT, CDR2 FQNNGV, per germline. V lost 2 bases, J lost 6 bases, and 7 bases lay in between. The CDR3 has 12 amino acids. Here the CDR3 reads CASSLWGSEAFF. CDR3 nucleotides: TGTGCCAGCAGCTTATGGGGCTCTGAAGCTTTCTTT.

The chain combines TRBV7-9 with TRBJ1-3, with a weak D call TRBD1 (5 bases). The CDR3 contains 16 residues. V lost 5 bases to trimming and J lost 6 bases, with 20 bases between them. Germline-derived CDR1 and CDR2 are SEHNR and FQNEAQ (reference sequence). For the CDR3, the DNA is TGTGCCAGCAGCCCACTGACAGTTCACACCGAAAACACCATATATTTT. Amino acids: CASSPLTVHTENTIYF. The full variable domain, rest sourced from reference TRBV7-9 and TRBJ1-3, is DTGVSQNPRHKITKRGQNVTFRCDPISEHNRLYWYRQTLGQGPEFLTYFQNEAQLEKSRLLSDRFSAERPKGSFSTLEIQRTEQGDSAMYLCASSPLTVHTENTIYFGEGSWLTVV.

In its sample, this clone was seen once. The CDR3 region has the DNA TGTGCCAGCAGCTTGGCGAGGGGACAGCGCATAATGAACACTGAAGCTTTCTTT. Translating it yields CASSLARGQRIMNTEAFF. The V and J genes are TRBV5-6 and TRBJ1-1; 7 bases agree with TRBD1. The CDR3 has 18 amino acids. From germline, CDR1 is SGHDT and CDR2 YYEEEE. The V gene end was trimmed by 0 bases and the J gene end by 0 bases; junction bases not matched to a gene: 11.

The J gene is TRBJ1-6, the V gene TRBV27; maybe TRBD1 (5 bases). The CDR3 consists of 16 residues. From germline, CDR1 is MNHEY and CDR2 SMNVEV (reference sequence). V lost 5 bases, J lost 6 bases, and 17 bases lay in between. In DNA, the CDR3 is TGTGCCAGCAGTCCCCTCCCCCAGGGAGGTAATTCACCCCTCCACTTT. Translating it yields CASSPLPQGGNSPLHF.

This clone was counted once. The J gene is TRBJ1-3, the V gene TRBV30; tentative D call: TRBD1 (6 bases). With 4 bases removed from V and 0 bases from J, the gap between germline ends came to 16 bases. This CDR3 contains 16 residues. Germline V gives CDR1 GTSNPN, CDR2 SVGIG (reference sequence). The CDR3 DNA reads TGTGCCTGGACCGGACAGACACTCAGCTCTGGAAACACCATATATTTT. It translates to CAWTGQTLSSGNTIYF.

This clone came up once. This rearrangement joins TRBV18 to TRBJ2-1, with 9 positions matching TRBD2. With V trimmed by 6 bases and J by 4 bases, 10 bases remained unmatched. Germline CDR1 reads KGHSH; CDR2 reads LQKENI. The CDR3 extends over 16 amino acids. The CDR3 nucleotides are TGTGCCAGCTCGGGACGACTAGCGGACCAATACAATGAGCAGTTCTTC. Protein: CASSGRLADQYNEQFF.

This chain joins TRBV27 and TRBJ2-5; D might be TRBD2 (5 bases). The V gene lost 4 bases and the J gene lost 5 bases, with 14 bases spanning the gap. This CDR3 region has 14 residues. Per germline, CDR1 MNHEY and CDR2 SMNVEV (reference sequence). CDR3 nucleotide sequence: TGTGCCAGCAGTTCCTACTACCGAGGGGAGACCCAGTACTTC. Residues: CASSSYYRGETQYF.

J is TRBJ1-5 and V is TRBV19; D might be TRBD1 (6 bases). Germline lookup yields CDR1 LNHDA and CDR2 SQIVND (reference sequence). V was pared by 10 bases and J by 7 bases, with 17 bases between. This CDR3 spans 13 amino acids. CDR3 in DNA: TGTGCCACTACCCAGGGGTACAGCCAGCCCCAGCATTTT. Its translation: CATTQGYSQPQHF.

This rearrangement joins TRBV2 to TRBJ2-5; 8 bases are shared with TRBD2. This CDR3 has 15 residues. CDR1 SNHLY and CDR2 FYNNEI come from the germline V gene. V was clipped by 6 bases and J by 1 base; unmatched bases: 7. The CDR3 loop reads CASRGSGTLQETQYF. The CDR3 DNA follows: TGTGCCAGCAGGGGTAGCGGGACCCTCCAAGAGACCCAGTACTTC. The full variable domain, in which reference TRBV2 and TRBJ2-5 provide the parts outside the CDR3, is EPEVTQTPSHQVTQMGQEVILRCVPISNHLYFYWYRQILGQKVEFLVSFYNNEISEKSEIFDDQFSVERPDGSNFTLKIRSTKLEDSAMYFCASRGSGTLQETQYFGPGTRLLVL.

The V and J genes are TRBV4-1 and TRBJ2-1; 10 positions agree with TRBD2. With 0 bases clipped from V and 9 bases from J, the junction kept 14 bases outside the gene matches. Germline lookup yields CDR1 MGHRA and CDR2 YSYEKL. The CDR3 spans 18 residues. The DNA for the CDR3 is TGCGCCAGCAGCCAAGATGCCCCTAGCGGGAGATTTTTGGGTGAGCAGTTCTTC. It codes for CASSQDAPSGRFLGEQFF.

This chain uses TRBV29-1 with TRBJ1-1; 7 bases fit TRBD1. The CDR3 sequence is 14 residues long. Trimming cost V 3 bases and J 10 bases; bases outside gene matches: 14. Germline values: CDR1 SQVTM, CDR2 ANQGSEA. As DNA, the CDR3 is TGCAGCGTTGAGGGGGAACAGGGGATGTCCGGAGCTTTCTTT. Translation: CSVEGEQGMSGAFF.

The genes are TRBV15 and TRBJ2-1, with 11 bases identical to TRBD2. The CDR3 has 20 residues. The V gene's germline CDR1 is LNHNV and CDR2 YYDKDF (reference sequence). V lost 0 bases to trimming and J lost 0 bases; unmatched junction nucleotides: 10. CDR3 region: CATSRDLLAGGPSSYNEQFF. CDR3 bases: TGTGCCACCAGCAGAGACCTGCTAGCGGGAGGCCCGAGCTCCTACAATGAGCAGTTCTTC.

The CDR3 coding sequence is TGTGCCAGCAGCTACCAAGGGGGAGAGCAGTACTTC. This encodes CASSYQGGEQYF. This chain links TRBV3-1 (or the pseudogene TRBV3-2) with TRBJ2-7, with D maybe TRBD1 (6 bases). Trimming cost V 5 bases and J 7 bases, with 12 bases left between them. This CDR3 region has 12 residues. Germline loops: CDR1 LGHDT, CDR2 YNNKEL (reference sequence).

This clone has only a few counts. CDR3 sequence (DNA): TGTGCCATCAGTGATTCGGGACTAGCGGACTCCTACGAGCAGTACTTC. Encoded protein: CAISDSGLADSYEQYF. The chain combines TRBV10-3 with TRBJ2-7, with TRBD2 identical over 11 bases. Germline loops: CDR1 ENHRY, CDR2 SYGVKD. The CDR3 has 16 residues. The ends lost 3 bases at V and 0 bases at J; junction bases unmatched: 4.

The rearrangement links TRBV10-2 to TRBJ2-1; maybe TRBD1 (6 bases). Germline assignment: CDR1 WSHSY and CDR2 SAAADI. The length of the CDR3 is 15 residues. V lost 3 bases to trimming and J lost 10 bases, with 19 bases between them. CDR3 bases: TGCGCCAGCAGTGATGGGGGCTATCTAGCAGGGGAGCAGTTCTTC. Protein sequence: CASSDGGYLAGEQFF.